This T cell receptor beta chain was profiled in a study of neurological immune-mediated disorders. Specified time point: longitudinal time-point 3. On this clonotype: A much larger clone is a single base away; this may be a read error.

TCRdb called the 5' RACE reads again in MiXCR, with one record for every CDR3 protein. The sample shows under 130,000 distinct CDR3 sequences, 11% of them seen only once. The specimen sequenced was PBMCs. This TCR derives from a female donor with HTLV-1-associated myelopathy (HAM/TSP).

CDR3 region: CASSFGGNGNTEAFF. CDR3 coding DNA: TGCGCCAGCAGCTTCGGTGGGAACGGAAACACTGAAGCTTTCTTT. This chain uses TRBV5-1 with TRBJ1-1; no clear D gene. Germline CDR1 is SGHRS and CDR2 is YFSETQ. The CDR3 length is 15 residues. V lost 2 bases and J 2 bases, leaving 13 bases between the germline ends.